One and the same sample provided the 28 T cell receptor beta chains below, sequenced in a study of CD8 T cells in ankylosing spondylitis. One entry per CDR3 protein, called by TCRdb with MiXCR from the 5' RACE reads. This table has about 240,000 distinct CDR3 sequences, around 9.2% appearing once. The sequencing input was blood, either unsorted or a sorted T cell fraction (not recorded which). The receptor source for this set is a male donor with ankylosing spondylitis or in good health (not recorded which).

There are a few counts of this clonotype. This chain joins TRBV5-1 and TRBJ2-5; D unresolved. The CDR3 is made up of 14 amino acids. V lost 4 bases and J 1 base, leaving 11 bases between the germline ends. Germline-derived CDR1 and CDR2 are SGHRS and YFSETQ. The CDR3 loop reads CASSPAPPQETQYF. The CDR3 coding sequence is TGCGCCAGCAGCCCGGCCCCTCCCCAAGAGACCCAGTACTTC. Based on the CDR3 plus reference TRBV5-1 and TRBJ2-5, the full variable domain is KAGVTQTPRYLIKTRGQQVTLSCSPISGHRSVSWYQQTPGQGLQFLFEYFSETQRNKGNFPGRFSGRQFSNSRSEMNVSTLELGDSALYLCASSPAPPQETQYFGPGTRLLVL.

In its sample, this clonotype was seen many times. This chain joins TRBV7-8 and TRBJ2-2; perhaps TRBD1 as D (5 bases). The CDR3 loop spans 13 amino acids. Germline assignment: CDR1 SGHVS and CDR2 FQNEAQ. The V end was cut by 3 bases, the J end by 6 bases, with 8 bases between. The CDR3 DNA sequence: TGTGCCAGCAGCTTCAGGGTCGCCGGGGAGCTGTTTTTT. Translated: CASSFRVAGELFF.

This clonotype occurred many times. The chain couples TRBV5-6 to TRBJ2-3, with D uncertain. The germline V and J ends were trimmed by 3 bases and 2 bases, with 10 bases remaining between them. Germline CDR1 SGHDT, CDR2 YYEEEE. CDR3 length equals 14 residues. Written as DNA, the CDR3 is TGTGCCAGCAGCTGGAGAGTGAACACAGATACGCAGTATTTT. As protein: CASSWRVNTDTQYF.

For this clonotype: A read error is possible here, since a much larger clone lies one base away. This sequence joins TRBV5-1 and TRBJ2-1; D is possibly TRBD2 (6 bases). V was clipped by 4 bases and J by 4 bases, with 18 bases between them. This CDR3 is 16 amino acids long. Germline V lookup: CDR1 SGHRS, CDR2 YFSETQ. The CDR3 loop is CASSPRVGLKYNEQFF. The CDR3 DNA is TGCGCCAGCAGCCCCCGGGTGGGACTGAAGTACAATGAGCAGTTCTTC. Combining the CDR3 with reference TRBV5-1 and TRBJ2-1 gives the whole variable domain KAGVTQTPRYLIKTRGQQVTLSCSPISGHRSVSWYQQTPGQGLQFLFEYFSETQRNKGNFPGRFSGRQFSNSRSEMNVSTLELGDSALYLCASSPRVGLKYNEQFFGPGTRLTVL.

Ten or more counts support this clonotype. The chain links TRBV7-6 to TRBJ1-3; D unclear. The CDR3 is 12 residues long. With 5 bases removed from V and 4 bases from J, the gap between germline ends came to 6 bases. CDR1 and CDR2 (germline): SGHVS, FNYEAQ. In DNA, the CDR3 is TGTGCCAGCAGCCGGGCAGGAAACACCATATATTTT. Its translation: CASSRAGNTIYF.

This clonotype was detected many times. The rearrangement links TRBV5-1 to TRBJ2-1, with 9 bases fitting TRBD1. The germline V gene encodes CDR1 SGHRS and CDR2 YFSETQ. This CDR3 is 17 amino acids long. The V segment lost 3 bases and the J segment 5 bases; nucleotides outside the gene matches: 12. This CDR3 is CASSSNPPGQGDNEQFF. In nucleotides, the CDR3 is TGCGCCAGCAGCTCAAACCCTCCGGGACAGGGAGACAATGAGCAGTTCTTC. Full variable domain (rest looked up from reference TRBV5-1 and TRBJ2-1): KAGVTQTPRYLIKTRGQQVTLSCSPISGHRSVSWYQQTPGQGLQFLFEYFSETQRNKGNFPGRFSGRQFSNSRSEMNVSTLELGDSALYLCASSSNPPGQGDNEQFFGPGTRLTVL.

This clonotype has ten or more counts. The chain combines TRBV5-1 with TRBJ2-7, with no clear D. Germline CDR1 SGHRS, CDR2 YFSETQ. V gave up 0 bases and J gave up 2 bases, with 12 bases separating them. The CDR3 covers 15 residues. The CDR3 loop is CASSLDGQFTYEQYF. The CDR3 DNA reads TGCGCCAGCAGCTTGGATGGGCAGTTTACCTACGAGCAGTACTTC.

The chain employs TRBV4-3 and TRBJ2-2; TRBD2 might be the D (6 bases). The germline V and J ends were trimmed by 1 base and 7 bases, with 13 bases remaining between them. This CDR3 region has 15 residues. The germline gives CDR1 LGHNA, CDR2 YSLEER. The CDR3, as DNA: TGCGCCAGCAGCCAAGGTCTCCTAGCGAACGGGGAGCTGTTTTTT. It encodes CASSQGLLANGELFF.

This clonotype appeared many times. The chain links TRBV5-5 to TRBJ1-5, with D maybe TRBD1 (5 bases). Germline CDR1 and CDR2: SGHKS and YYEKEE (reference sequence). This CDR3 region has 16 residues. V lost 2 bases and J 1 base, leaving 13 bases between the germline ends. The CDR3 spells CASSFREPSSNQPQHF. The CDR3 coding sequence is TGTGCCAGCAGCTTCAGGGAGCCGTCGAGCAATCAGCCCCAGCATTTT.

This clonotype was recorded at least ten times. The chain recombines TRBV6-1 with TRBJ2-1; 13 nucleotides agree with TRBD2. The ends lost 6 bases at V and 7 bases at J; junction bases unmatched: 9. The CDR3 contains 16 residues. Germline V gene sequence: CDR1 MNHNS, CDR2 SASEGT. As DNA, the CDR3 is TGTGCCAGCAGCCTGCCAGGGACTAGCGGGACAAATGAGCAGTTCTTC. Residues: CASSLPGTSGTNEQFF.

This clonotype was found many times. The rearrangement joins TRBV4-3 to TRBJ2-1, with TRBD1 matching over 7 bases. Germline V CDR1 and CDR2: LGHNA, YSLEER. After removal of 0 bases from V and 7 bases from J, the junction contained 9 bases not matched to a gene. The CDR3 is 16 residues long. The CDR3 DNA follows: TGCGCCAGCAGCCAAGAAATAACAGGGGTACAGAATGAGCAGTTCTTC. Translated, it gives CASSQEITGVQNEQFF.

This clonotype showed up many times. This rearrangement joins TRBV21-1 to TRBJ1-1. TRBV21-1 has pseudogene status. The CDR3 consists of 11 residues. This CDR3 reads CASSLAGWAFF. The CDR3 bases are TGTGCCAGCAGCTTAGCAGGTTGGGCTTTCTTT.

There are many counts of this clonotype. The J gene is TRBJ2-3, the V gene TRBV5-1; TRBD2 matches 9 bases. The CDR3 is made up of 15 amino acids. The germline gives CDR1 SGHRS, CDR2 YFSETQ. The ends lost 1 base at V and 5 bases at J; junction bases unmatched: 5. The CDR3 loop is CASSLLSGSIDTQYF. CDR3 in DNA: TGCGCCAGCAGCTTGCTTAGCGGGAGTATAGATACGCAGTATTTT.

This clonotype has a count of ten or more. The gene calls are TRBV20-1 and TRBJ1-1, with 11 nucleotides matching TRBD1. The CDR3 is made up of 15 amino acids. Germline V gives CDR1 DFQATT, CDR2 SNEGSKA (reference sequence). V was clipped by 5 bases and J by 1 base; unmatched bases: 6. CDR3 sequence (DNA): TGCAGTGCTGGACAGGGGGCAAGGGGGAACACTGAAGCTTTCTTT. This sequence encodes CSAGQGARGNTEAFF.

The CDR3 DNA reads as TGTGCCAGCAGCCCACAGGGGAGGGTGGACTATGGCTACACCTTC. As protein: CASSPQGRVDYGYTF. The rearrangement joins TRBV5-6 to TRBJ1-2, with 7 nucleotides matching TRBD1. CDR1 is SGHDT and CDR2 is YYEEEE in the germline V gene. The V gene end was trimmed by 4 bases and the J gene end by 3 bases; junction bases not matched to a gene: 9. The CDR3 has 15 residues.

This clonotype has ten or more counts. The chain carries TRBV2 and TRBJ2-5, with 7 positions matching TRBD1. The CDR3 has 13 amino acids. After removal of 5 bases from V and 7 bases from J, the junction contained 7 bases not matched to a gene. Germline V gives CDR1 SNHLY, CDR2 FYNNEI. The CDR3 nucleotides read TGTGCCAGCAGTCCGGACAGGCCAGCGACCCAGTACTTC. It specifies CASSPDRPATQYF.

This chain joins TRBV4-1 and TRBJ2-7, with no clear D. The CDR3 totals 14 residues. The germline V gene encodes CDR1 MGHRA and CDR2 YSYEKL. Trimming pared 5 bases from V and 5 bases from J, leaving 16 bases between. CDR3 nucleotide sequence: TGCGCCAGCAGCTTAAACAGCCTCCAGGACGAGCAGTACTTC. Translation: CASSLNSLQDEQYF.

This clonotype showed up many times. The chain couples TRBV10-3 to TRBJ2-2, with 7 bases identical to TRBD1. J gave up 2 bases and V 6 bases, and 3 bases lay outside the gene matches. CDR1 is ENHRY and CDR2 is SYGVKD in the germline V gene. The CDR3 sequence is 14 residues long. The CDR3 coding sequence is TGTGCCATCAGGACAGGGCCTAACACCGGGGAGCTGTTTTTT. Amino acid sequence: CAIRTGPNTGELFF.

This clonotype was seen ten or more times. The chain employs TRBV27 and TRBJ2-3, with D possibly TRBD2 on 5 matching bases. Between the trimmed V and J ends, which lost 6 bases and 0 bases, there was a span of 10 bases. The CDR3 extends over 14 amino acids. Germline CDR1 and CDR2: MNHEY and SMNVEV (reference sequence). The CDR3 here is CASSLRGSTDTQYF. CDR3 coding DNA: TGTGCCAGCAGCCTACGGGGTAGCACAGATACGCAGTATTTT.

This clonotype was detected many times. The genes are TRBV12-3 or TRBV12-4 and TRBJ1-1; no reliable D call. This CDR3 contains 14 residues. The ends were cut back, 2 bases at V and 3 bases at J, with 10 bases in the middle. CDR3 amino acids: CASSLSTRYTEAFF. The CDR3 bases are TGTGCCAGCAGTTTATCAACCAGGTACACTGAAGCTTTCTTT.

The CDR3 DNA follows: TGTGCCAGCAGGACAACCTTAGGGACTAGCGGAGATTCATCTGGGGCCAACGTCCTGACTTTC. It yields the protein CASRTTLGTSGDSSGANVLTF. The gene calls are TRBV6-2 or TRBV6-3 and TRBJ2-6; 11 bases agree with TRBD2. V dropped 6 bases and J dropped 1; count of bases not matched to a gene: 17. This CDR3 is built from 21 residues. The germline CDR1 and CDR2 sequences are MNHEY and SVGEGT.

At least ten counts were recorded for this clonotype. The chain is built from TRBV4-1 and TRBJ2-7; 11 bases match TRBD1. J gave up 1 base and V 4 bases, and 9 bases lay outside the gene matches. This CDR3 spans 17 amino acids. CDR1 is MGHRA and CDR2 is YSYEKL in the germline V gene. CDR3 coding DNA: TGCGCCAGCAGCCGCGAACCGGGACAGGGGGTTTCCTACGAGCAGTACTTC. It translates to CASSREPGQGVSYEQYF.

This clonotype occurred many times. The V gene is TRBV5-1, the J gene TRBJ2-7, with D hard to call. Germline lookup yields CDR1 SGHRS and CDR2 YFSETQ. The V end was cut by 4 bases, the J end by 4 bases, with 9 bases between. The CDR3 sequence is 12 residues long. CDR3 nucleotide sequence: TGCGCCAGCAGCCCCCCAAATTACGAGCAGTACTTC. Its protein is CASSPPNYEQYF. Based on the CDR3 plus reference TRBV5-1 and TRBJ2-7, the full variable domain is KAGVTQTPRYLIKTRGQQVTLSCSPISGHRSVSWYQQTPGQGLQFLFEYFSETQRNKGNFPGRFSGRQFSNSRSEMNVSTLELGDSALYLCASSPPNYEQYFGPGTRLTVT.

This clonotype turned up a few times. The CDR3 region is CSARDPRQGRIRTDTQYF. For the CDR3, the DNA is TGCAGTGCTAGAGATCCTCGACAGGGTCGGATAAGGACAGATACGCAGTATTTT. The genes are TRBV20-1 and TRBJ2-3; 7 bases agree with TRBD1. This CDR3 spans 18 amino acids. The trim removed 0 bases at V and 3 bases at J, leaving 15 bases unmatched. Germline CDR1 DFQATT, CDR2 SNEGSKA (reference sequence).

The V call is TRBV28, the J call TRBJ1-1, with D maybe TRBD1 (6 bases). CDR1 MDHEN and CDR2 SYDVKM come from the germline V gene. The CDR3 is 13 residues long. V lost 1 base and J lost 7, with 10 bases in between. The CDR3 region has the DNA TGTGCCAGCAGTTTATATACAGGGAATGAAGCTTTCTTT. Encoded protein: CASSLYTGNEAFF.

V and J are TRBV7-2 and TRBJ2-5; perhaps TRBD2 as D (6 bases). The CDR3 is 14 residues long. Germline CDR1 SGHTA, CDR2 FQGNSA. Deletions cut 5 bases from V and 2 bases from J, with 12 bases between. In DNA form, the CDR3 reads TGTGCCAGCAGCCCGCGGCGGGATCAAGAGACCCAGTACTTC. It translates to CASSPRRDQETQYF.

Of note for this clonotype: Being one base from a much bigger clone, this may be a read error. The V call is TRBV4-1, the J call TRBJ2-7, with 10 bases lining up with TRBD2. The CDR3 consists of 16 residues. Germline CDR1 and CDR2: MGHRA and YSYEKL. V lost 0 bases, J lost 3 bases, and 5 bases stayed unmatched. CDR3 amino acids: CASSQESSGRYYEQYF. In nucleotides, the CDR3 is TGCGCCAGCAGCCAAGAGAGTAGCGGGAGGTACTACGAGCAGTACTTC.

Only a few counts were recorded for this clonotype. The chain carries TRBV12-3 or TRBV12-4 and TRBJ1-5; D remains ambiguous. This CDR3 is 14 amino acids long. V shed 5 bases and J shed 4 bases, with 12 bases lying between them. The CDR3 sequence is CASSTGLPNQPQHF. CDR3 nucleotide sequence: TGTGCCAGCAGTACCGGACTCCCAAATCAGCCCCAGCATTTT.